The clone carrying this TCR beta chain was counted between two and nine times. The sample originates from a study of blood T cells in healthy people across ages. CDR1 LGHDT and CDR2 YNNKEL come from the germline V gene (reference sequence). The ends were cut back, 2 bases at V and 5 bases at J, with 13 bases in the middle. The CDR3 sequence is 14 residues long. A J-beta primer mix and a sample-barcoded 5' primer were used in a second PCR of about 7 to 11 cycles. A single record per CDR3 protein comes from TCRdb applying MiXCR to the 5' RACE reads. The sample records 250,000 to 300,000 distinct CDR3 sequences, roughly 26% being singletons.

V and J are TRBV3-1 and TRBJ2-7; possibly TRBD1 for D (6 bases). The sequence was collected from a woman aged 70-85 years in good health. The specimen sequenced was blood. This CDR3 reads CASSQNQQGDEQYF. CDR3 in DNA: TGTGCCAGCAGCCAAAACCAACAGGGAGACGAGCAGTACTTC.